These T cell receptor beta chains were read from a single sample in a study of cytomegalovirus exposure and HLA in healthy donors. The protocol was immunoSEQ multiplex PCR, while the TCRdb copy is restricted to in-frame clones and leaves out a portion. The table records some 140,000 clones, around three quarters of them present only once. The sequencing input was PBMCs. These receptor sequences come from a woman aged 40 to 49 in good health and CMV-seronegative. Each CDR3 is given without its conserved first and last residue. Expanded clones get a size class; other rows say once, few or many, or leave the size out.

V gene	clone size	J gene	CDR3 protein
TRBV7-9	-	TRBJ1-2	ASSFTGGYGYT
TRBV28	once	TRBJ1-1	ASSPRSLNTEAF
TRBV9	-	TRBJ2-2	ASSVPGVGTGELF
TRBV6-5	-	TRBJ1-1	ASSATVLNTEAF
TRBV5-4	-	TRBJ2-7	AIRVGTESKQY
TRBV6-1	few	TRBJ1-3	ASSRGSAGNTIY
TRBV11-3	-	TRBJ2-3	ASSLGAGGPDTQY
TRBV5-4	-	TRBJ1-2	ASSLDRNYGYT
TRBV27	-	TRBJ2-3	ASSLTTGLAGTDTQY
TRBV6-4	-	TRBJ1-2	ASSDSGRFDGYT
TRBV19	-	TRBJ1-1	ASSLMNRVSHTEAF
TRBV6-5	-	TRBJ1-5	ASSYAGTGGHQPQH
TRBV28	-	TRBJ1-1	ASSQSLRGGTEAF
TRBV4-1	once	TRBJ1-5	ASSQEGTGVGPQH
TRBV19	-	TRBJ1-5	ASIEFGAGQPQH
TRBV6-1	-	TRBJ2-5	ASSDWGGQETQY
TRBV4-1	-	TRBJ1-5	ASSHLGTGGNQPQH
TRBV28	-	TRBJ1-2	ASRTRTGSNYGYT
TRBV7-9	-	TRBJ1-4	ASSLTGGDEKLF
TRBV10-3	once	TRBJ2-7	AISSPGYSYEQY
TRBV6-4	-	TRBJ1-4	ASSDGGSPGEKLF
TRBV7-6	-	TRBJ2-7	ASSSHRGEQY
TRBV7-2	-	TRBJ1-4	ASSLTGQPYEKLF
TRBV28	-	TRBJ1-1	ASRTGAIPMNTEAF
TRBV6-1	-	TRBJ1-4	ASSELGATEKLF
TRBV6-1	-	TRBJ2-2	ASSGNNRGNGELF
TRBV7-8	-	TRBJ2-5	ASSQGQPPGETQY
TRBV7-2	-	TRBJ2-1	ASSLLGLANEQF
TRBV28	-	TRBJ1-2	ASSFGGQPNYGYT
TRBV5-4	-	TRBJ1-4	ASSRDAEKGF
TRBV5-1	-	TRBJ1-2	ASSSGQGKGYGYT
TRBV19	-	TRBJ2-7	ASSIGGGGKGEQY
TRBV28	-	TRBJ1-6	ASSPLGSSYNSPLH
TRBV2	few	TRBJ2-3	ASKPRGRPSTDTQY
TRBV7-9	once	TRBJ1-2	ASRPEGDDGYT
TRBV11-3	-	TRBJ2-7	ASKGAGYEQY
TRBV7-2	-	TRBJ2-7	ASSLEIGYEQY
TRBV6-5	-	TRBJ2-5	ASSYSYSQETQY
TRBV15	-	TRBJ1-2	ATSRETSLTGPYGYT
TRBV7-9	-	TRBJ1-2	ASSLDGSNYGYT
TRBV18	-	TRBJ1-2	ASSPQGQGYGYT
TRBV5-4	-	TRBJ1-1	ASSSHGQGHTEAF
TRBV29-1	-	TRBJ1-5	SAKTGSNQPQH
TRBV5-4	-	TRBJ2-7	ASSLEASGRALQY
TRBV5-1	-	TRBJ1-4	ASSLEGPASEKLF
TRBV9	-	TRBJ1-2	ASSEYGGSGGYT
TRBV7-6	-	TRBJ2-1	ASSLDWGDRDEQF